This record looks at one T cell receptor beta chain sequence and its context. The assay was immunoSEQ multiplex PCR, and TCRdb's table has in-frame clones only and misses some. Here the sample spans 110,000 to 150,000 clones, around 90% being singletons. Trimming cost V 4 bases and J 3 bases; bases outside gene matches: 10. Germline V lookup: CDR1 KGHDR, CDR2 SFDVKD. The CDR3 sequence is 17 residues long. The sample belongs to a study of control samples from healthy donors and cancer patients. Material: blood. This chain joins TRBV24-1 and TRBJ1-5; 8 bases line up with TRBD1. The clonotype was recovered from a young man in good health. The DNA for the CDR3 is TGTGCCACCAGTGACTGGCACAGGGGGTTTAACAATCAGCCCCAGCATTTT. Translated: CATSDWHRGFNNQPQHF.